This record covers a single TCR beta chain. Germline-derived CDR1 and CDR2 are SNHLY and FYNNEI. Deletions cut 8 bases from V and 3 bases from J, with 19 bases between. The CDR3 runs 15 residues. The data were taken from a study of blood T cell repertoires in COVID-19. About the research overall: Both acute and convalescent COVID-19 samples were obtained from the United States, Italy and Spain.

Libraries were prepared by immunoSEQ multiplex PCR; TCRdb keeps only in-frame clonotypes and omits some of them. The sample lists some 28,000 clones, over 75% occurring once. V gene TRBV2 combines with J gene TRBJ2-5; D remains unclear. The specimen was peripheral blood. The receptor was derived from an older man with active COVID-19. The chain's CDR3 is CASSRDTAGKETQYF. In DNA, the CDR3 is TGTGCCAGCTCCAGAGACACTGCCGGAAAAGAGACCCAGTACTTC.